This record looks at one T cell receptor beta chain sequence and its context. The CDR3 is 18 amino acids. J lost 6 bases, V lost 3 bases, and 13 bases had no gene match. Germline V gives CDR1 KGHDR, CDR2 SFDVKD. Random-hexamer reverse transcription was applied to roughly 0.5 to 1 ug RNA. TCRdb fed the immunoSEQ multiplex PCR reads into MiXCR, producing one record per CDR3 protein. The repertoire includes approximately 200,000 distinct CDR3 sequences, more than 85% of them detected once, and around 0.08% sits in the top ten. This specimen comes from a study of CD8 T cells in Susac syndrome. In the multiple sclerosis control group, patients were treatment-naive and had stable or active relapsing-remitting disease.

The V call is TRBV24-1, the J call TRBJ2-1, with 10 nucleotides matching TRBD1. This clonotype was sampled from a human donor with multiple sclerosis. Sequencing used CD4+ T cells from PBMCs. CDR3 in amino acids: CATSDGPRFGQGGNEQFF. For the CDR3, the DNA is TGTGCCACCAGTGATGGTCCCCGATTTGGACAGGGGGGCAATGAGCAGTTCTTC.